This T cell receptor (beta chain) was sequenced in a study of graft-versus-host responses after intestinal transplantation. Across the whole study: Each recipient received a multivisceral, liver-intestinal, or isolated intestinal graft. All recipients got anti-thymocyte globulin induction, then tacrolimus and steroids for approximately 3 years.

Concerning this clone itself: Its antigen remains unknown.

Method: immunoSEQ multiplex PCR; TCRdb's copy keeps in-frame clones and lacks some. The sample lists around 20,000 clones, more than 80% occurring once. The CDR3 has 18 amino acids. Per germline, CDR1 LNHDA and CDR2 SQIVND (reference sequence). Trimming at V came to 5 bases and at J to 0 bases, leaving 10 bases not matched to a gene. General observations from the study: Investigators detected GvH clones in recipient marrow, with some emerging earlier in ileum or blood.

The sequenced sample was PBMCs, obtained 350 to 400 days after transplant. This receptor was identified in a human patient who received an intestinal transplant, so some T cells may come from the graft donor. The chain combines TRBV19 with TRBJ2-3; 11 bases are a match to TRBD2. In nucleotides, the CDR3 is TGTGCCAGTAGTGCCAATAGACTAGCGGGACCTAGCACAGATACGCAGTATTTT. Amino acid sequence: CASSANRLAGPSTDTQYF.